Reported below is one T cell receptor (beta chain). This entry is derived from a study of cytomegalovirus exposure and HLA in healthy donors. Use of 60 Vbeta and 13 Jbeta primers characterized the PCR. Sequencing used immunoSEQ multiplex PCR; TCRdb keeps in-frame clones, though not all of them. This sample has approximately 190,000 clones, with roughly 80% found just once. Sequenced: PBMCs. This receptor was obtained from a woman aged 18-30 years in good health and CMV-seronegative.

The CDR3 DNA sequence: TGTGCCAGCAGCGAGCCCCTAGGGAGCGGGTCCTACAATGAGCAGTTCTTC. Its translation is CASSEPLGSGSYNEQFF. The rearrangement uses TRBV9 and TRBJ2-1; tentatively, D is TRBD2 (6 bases). The CDR3 runs to 17 residues. Trimming cost V 3 bases and J 1 base, with 17 bases left between them. Looked up from germline, CDR1 is SGDLS and CDR2 is YYNGEE.